The text below deals with one T cell receptor (beta chain). Its antigen is undetermined. The data are from a study of shared clonotypes between healthy human individuals. For the study at large: The donors, a couple of women and a few men, were aged 18 to 49. General observations from the study: Generation probability values for non-shared clonotypes were lower than those for clonotypes shared by all four donors. Naive subsets generally had larger estimated richness than memory subsets.

After removal of 0 bases from V and 3 bases from J, the junction contained 3 bases not matched to a gene. Germline CDR1 is MGHDK and CDR2 is SYGVNS. The CDR3 runs to 15 residues. Genomic DNA from each subset was divided evenly over several immunoSEQ plates. Profiled with immunoSEQ multiplex PCR; TCRdb holds only in-frame clones, not every one. The profile shows around 95,000 clones, about 68% of them singletons. V usage is TRBV25-1 and J usage is TRBJ2-5; the match to TRBD2 covers 8 bases. Sequenced sample: memory CD8+ T cells sorted from blood. Subset of the sample: CD45RO+ cells pooled with CCR7-negative TemRA cells. This sequence originates from a man aged 25 to 40 in good health. The CDR3 region has the DNA TGTGCCAGCAGTGAATATGGACTAGCAGAAGAGACCCAGTACTTC. Translating it yields CASSEYGLAEETQYF.